This T cell receptor (beta chain) was captured in a study of shared T cell receptors in the human thymus. This clone has more than one count but fewer than ten. Germline CDR1 SGHVS, CDR2 FQNEAQ. After removal of 2 bases from V and 7 bases from J, the junction contained 20 bases not matched to a gene. The CDR3 has 20 amino acids. TCRdb's copy holds only in-frame clones and misses some; the assay was immunoSEQ multiplex PCR. The sample includes about 540,000 clones, around 78% seen only once; the top ten take around 0.012%. This sample also appeared in a second study, on human thymus T cells. This second study notes: Within thymic and blood repertoires, V and J gene usage appeared to be biased. Related research examined unrelated individuals and reported that their thymic repertoires overlapped highly.

The chain carries TRBV7-8 and TRBJ2-1; 10 bases match TRBD2. This clonotype was sampled from a boy younger than two with a congenital heart defect. Source material: thymocytes. The CDR3: CASSLRRRASGREYGNEQFF. For the CDR3, the DNA is TGTGCCAGCAGCTTACGAAGAAGGGCTAGCGGGAGAGAGTATGGGAATGAGCAGTTCTTC.